This TCR beta chain emerged from a study of stem cell transplantation in POMP-related autoinflammatory disease. Details on this clone: Mismatch with germline at one junction end may stem from a read error. The sample contains more than one DNA sequence encoding this CDR3.

The data were produced by immunoSEQ multiplex PCR, yet TCRdb's version contains in-frame clones alone and is incomplete. Of some 69,000 clones in the sample, roughly 93% were seen once. CDR1 and CDR2 (germline): SGHRS, YFSETQ. CDR3 size: 15 residues. This chain links TRBV5-1 with TRBJ2-3, with a tentative D call TRBD1 (6 bases). The sequence derives from a human patient with POMP-related autoinflammation and immune dysregulation (PRAID). The T cells may come from the graft donor. The material sequenced was CD4+ T cells from PBMCs, taken after stem cell transplantation. CDR3 coding DNA: TGCGCCAGTAGCTTGAGGACAGACAGCACAGATACGCAGTATTTT. Translation: CASSLRTDSTDTQYF.